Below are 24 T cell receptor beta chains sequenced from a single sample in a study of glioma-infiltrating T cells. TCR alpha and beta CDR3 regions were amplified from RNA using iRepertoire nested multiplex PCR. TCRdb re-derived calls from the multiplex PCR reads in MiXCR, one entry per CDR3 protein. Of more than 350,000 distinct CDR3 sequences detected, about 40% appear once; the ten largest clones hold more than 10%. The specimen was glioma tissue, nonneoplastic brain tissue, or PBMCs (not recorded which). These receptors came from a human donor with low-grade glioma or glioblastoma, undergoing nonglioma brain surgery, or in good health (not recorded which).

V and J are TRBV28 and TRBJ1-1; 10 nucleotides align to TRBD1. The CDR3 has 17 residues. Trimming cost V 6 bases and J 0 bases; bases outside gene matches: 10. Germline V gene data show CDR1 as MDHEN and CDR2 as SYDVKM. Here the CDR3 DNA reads TGTGCCAGCAGCTCCGACAGGGGGCGAGGGGTGAACACTGAAGCTTTCTTT. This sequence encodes CASSSDRGRGVNTEAFF. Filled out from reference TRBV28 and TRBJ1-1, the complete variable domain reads DVKVTQSSRYLVKRTGEKVFLECVQDMDHENMFWYRQDPGLGLRLIYFSYDVKMKEKGDIPEGYSVSREKKERFSLILESASTNQTSMYLCASSSDRGRGVNTEAFFGQGTRLTVV.

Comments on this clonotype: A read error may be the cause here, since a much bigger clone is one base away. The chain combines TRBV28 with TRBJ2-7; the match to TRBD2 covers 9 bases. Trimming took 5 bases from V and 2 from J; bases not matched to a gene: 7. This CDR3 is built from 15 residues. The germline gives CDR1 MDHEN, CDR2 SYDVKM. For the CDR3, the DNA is TGTGCCAGCAGTACCACTAGCGGGCCCGCCTACGAGCAGTACTTC. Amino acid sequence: CASSTTSGPAYEQYF.

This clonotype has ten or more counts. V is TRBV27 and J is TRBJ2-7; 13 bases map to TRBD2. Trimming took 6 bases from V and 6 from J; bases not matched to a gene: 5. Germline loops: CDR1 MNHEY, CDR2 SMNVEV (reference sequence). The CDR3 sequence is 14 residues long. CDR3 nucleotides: TGTGCCAGCAGCTCTGGACTAGCGGGAGTCGAGCAGTACTTC. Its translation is CASSSGLAGVEQYF.

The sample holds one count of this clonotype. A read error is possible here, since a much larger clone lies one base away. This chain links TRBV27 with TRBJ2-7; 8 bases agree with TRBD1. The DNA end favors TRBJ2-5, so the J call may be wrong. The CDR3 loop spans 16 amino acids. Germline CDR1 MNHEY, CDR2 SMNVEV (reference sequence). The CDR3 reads CVSSPPTRTGRETQYF. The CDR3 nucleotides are TGTGTCAGCAGTCCCCCCACACGGACAGGGAGAGAGACCCAGTACTTC.

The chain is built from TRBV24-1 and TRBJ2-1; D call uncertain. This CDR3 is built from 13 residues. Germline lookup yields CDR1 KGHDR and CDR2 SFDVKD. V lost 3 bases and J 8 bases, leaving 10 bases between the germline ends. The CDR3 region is CATSDPPLDEQFF. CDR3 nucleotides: TGTGCCACCAGTGATCCGCCACTTGATGAGCAGTTCTTC.

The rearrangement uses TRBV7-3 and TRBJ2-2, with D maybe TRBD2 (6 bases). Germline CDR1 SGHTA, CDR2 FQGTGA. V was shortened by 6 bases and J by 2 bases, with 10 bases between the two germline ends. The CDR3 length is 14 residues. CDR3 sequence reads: CASRQGTNTGELFF. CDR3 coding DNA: TGTGCCAGCAGGCAAGGGACTAACACCGGGGAGCTGTTTTTT.

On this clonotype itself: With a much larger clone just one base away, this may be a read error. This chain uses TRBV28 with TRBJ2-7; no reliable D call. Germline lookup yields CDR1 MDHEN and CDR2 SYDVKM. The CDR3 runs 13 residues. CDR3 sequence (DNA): TGTGCCAGCAACGAGGCAACTTTCTACGTGCAGTACTTC. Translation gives CASNEATFYVQYF.

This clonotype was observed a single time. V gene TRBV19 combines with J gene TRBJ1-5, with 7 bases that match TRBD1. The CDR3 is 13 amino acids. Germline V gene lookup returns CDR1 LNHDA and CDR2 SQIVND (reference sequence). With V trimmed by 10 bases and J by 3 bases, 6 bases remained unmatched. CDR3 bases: TGTGCCACCAAGGACAGGCCCAATCAGCCCCAGCATTTT. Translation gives CATKDRPNQPQHF.

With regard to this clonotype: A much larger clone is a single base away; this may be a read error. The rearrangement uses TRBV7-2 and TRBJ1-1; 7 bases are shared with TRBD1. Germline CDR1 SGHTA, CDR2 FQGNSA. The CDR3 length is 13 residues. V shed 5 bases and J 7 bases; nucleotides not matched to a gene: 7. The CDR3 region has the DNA TGTGCCAGCAGCCCGGGACAGACCAATGAAGCTTTCTTT. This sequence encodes CASSPGQTNEAFF.

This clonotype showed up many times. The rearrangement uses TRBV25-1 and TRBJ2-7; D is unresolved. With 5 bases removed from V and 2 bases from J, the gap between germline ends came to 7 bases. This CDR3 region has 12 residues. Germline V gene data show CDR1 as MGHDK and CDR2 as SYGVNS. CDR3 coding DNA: TGTGCCAGCAGTTACCTAGCCTACGAGCAGTACTTC. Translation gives CASSYLAYEQYF.

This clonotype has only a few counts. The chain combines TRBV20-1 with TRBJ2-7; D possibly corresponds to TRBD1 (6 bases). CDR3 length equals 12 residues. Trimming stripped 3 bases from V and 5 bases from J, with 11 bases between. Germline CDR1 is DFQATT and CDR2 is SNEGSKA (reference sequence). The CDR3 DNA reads TGCAGTGCTAGGGACAGTTTACACGAGCAGTACTTC. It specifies CSARDSLHEQYF.

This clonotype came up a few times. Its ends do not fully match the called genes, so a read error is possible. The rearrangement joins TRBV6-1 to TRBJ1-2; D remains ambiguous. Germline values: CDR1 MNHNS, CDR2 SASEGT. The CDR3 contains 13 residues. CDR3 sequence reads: CASSDTPGRGYTF. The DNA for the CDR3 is TGTGCTAGCAGTGATACCCCTGGCAGGGGCTACACCTTC.

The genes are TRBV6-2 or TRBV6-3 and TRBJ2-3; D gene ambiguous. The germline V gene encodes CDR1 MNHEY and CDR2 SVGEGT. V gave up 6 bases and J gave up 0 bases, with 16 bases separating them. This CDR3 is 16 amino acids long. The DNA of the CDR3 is TGTGCCAGCAGACTCTCCCCCGGAGAGAGCACAGATACGCAGTATTTT. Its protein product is CASRLSPGESTDTQYF.

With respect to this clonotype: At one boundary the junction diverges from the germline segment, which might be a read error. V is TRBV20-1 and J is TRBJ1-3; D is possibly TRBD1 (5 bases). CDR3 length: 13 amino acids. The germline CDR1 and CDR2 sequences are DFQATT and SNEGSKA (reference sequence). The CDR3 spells CGARRGFGNTIYF. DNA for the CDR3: TGCGGTGCTAGAAGGGGTTTTGGAAACACCATATATTTT.

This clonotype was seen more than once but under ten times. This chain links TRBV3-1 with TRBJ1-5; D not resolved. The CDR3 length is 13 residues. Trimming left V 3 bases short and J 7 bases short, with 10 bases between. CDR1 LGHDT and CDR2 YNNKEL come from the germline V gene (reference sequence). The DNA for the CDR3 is TGTGCCAGCAGCCAGATACCCCAACAGCCCCAGCATTTT. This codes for CASSQIPQQPQHF.

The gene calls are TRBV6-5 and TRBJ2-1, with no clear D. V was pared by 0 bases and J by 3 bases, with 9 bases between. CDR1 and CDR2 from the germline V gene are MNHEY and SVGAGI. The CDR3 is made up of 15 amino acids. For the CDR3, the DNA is TGTGCCAGCAGTTACTCGACCCTGGACTACAATGAGCAGTTCTTC. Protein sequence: CASSYSTLDYNEQFF.

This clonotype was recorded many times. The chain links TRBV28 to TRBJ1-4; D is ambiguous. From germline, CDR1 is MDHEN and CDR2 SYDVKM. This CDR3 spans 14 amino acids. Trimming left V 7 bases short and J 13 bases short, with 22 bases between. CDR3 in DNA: TGTGCCAGCACCCTCGGGCACAACGGGGTTGGACTGTTTTTT. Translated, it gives CASTLGHNGVGLFF.

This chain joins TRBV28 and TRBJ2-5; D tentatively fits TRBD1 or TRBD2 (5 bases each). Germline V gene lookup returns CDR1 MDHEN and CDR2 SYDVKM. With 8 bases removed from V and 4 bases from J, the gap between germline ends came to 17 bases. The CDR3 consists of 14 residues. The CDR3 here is CASGPSGAAETQYF. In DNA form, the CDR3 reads TGTGCCAGCGGCCCTTCCGGGGCAGCAGAGACCCAGTACTTC.

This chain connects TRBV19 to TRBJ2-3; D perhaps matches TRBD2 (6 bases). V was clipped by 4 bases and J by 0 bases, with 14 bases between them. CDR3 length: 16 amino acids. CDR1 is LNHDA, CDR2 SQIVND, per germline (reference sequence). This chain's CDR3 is CASSTLSGTSTDTQYF. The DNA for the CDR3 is TGTGCCAGTAGTACCCTTAGCGGAACGAGCACAGATACGCAGTATTTT.

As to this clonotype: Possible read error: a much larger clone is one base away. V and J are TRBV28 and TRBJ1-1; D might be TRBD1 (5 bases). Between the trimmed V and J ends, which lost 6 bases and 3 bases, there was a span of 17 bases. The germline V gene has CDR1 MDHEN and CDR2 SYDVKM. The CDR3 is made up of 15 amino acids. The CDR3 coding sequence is TGTGCCAGCAGCCTGGGGCGGGTCGTAGACACTGAAGCTTTCTTT. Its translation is CASSLGRVVDTEAFF.

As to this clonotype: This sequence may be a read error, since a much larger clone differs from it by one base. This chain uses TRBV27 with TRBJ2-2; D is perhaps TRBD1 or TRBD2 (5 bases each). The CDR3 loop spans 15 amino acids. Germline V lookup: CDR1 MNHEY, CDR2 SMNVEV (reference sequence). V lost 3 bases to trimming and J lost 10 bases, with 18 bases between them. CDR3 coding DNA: TGTGCCAGCAGTTTTTACGCCCGAGGGGCCGAGGAGCTGTTTTTT. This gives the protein CASSFYARGAEELFF.

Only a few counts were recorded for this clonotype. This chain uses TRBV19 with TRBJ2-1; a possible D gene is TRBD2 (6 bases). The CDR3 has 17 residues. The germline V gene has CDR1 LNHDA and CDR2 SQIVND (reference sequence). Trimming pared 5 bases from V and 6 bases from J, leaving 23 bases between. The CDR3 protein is CASSDYALGPGVNEQFF. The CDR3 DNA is TGTGCCAGTAGTGATTATGCGCTGGGTCCGGGGGTCAATGAGCAGTTCTTC.

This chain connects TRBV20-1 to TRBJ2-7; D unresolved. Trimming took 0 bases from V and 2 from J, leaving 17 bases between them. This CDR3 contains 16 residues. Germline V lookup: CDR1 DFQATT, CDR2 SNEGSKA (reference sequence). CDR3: CSARDQVVPNPYEQYF. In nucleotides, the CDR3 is TGCAGTGCTAGAGATCAAGTAGTCCCAAATCCCTACGAGCAGTACTTC.

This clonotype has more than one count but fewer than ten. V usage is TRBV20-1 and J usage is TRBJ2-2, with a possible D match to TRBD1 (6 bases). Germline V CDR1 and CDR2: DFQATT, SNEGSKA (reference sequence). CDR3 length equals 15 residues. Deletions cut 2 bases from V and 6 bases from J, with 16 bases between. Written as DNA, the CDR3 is TGCAGTGCTAGAACAGGGAACACGTATTCCGGGGAGCTGTTTTTT. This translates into CSARTGNTYSGELFF.